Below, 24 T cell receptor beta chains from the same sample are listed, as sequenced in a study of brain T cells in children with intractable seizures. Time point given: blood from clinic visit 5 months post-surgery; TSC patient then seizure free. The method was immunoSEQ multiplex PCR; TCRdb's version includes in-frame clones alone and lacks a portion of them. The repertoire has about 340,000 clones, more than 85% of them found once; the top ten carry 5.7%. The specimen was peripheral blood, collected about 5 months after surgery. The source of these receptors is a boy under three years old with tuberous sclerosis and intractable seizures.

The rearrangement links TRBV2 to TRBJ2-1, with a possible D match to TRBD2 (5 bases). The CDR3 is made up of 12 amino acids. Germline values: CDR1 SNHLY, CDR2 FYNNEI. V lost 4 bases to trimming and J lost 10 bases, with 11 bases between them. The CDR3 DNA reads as TGTGCCAGCAGTGGACTCAGGAGGGAGCAGTTCTTC. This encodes CASSGLRREQFF.

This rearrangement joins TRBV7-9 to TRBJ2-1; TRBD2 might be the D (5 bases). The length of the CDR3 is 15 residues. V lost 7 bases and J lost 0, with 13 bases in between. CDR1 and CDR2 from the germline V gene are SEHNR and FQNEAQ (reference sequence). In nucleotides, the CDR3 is TGTGCCAGCAAAAGACGGACTCGCTCCTACAATGAGCAGTTCTTC. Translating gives CASKRRTRSYNEQFF.

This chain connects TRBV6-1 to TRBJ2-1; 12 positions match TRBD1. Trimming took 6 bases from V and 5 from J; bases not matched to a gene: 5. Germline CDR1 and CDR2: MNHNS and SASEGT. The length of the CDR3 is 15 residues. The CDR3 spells CASRSGTGGNNEQFF. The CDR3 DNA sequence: TGTGCCAGCAGATCCGGGACAGGGGGCAACAATGAGCAGTTCTTC.

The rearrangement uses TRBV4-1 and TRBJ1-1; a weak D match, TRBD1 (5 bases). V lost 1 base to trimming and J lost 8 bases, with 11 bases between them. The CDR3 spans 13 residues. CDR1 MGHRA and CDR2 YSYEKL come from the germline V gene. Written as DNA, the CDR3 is TGCGCCAGCAGCCAAGGGGGGGGTTCAGAAGCTTTCTTT. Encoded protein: CASSQGGGSEAFF.

Here the CDR3 reads CATSRGDIGTQYF. CDR3 in DNA: TGTGCCACCAGCAGAGGGGACATCGGGACCCAGTACTTC. The chain links TRBV15 to TRBJ2-5, with TRBD1 as a possible D gene (6 bases). Germline lookup yields CDR1 LNHNV and CDR2 YYDKDF (reference sequence). V lost 1 base to trimming and J lost 7 bases, with 10 bases between them. The CDR3 loop spans 13 amino acids.

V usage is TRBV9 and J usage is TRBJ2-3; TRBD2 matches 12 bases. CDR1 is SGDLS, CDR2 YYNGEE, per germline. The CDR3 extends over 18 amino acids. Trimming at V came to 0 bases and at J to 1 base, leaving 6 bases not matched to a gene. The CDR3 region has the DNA TGTGCCAGCAGCGTAGGGCTAGCGGGGGGGGGTGGCACAGATACGCAGTATTTT. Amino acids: CASSVGLAGGGGTDTQYF.

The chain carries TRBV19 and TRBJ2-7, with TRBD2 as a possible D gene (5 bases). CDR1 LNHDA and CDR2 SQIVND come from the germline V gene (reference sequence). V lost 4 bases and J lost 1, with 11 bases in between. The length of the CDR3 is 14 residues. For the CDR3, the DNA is TGTGCCAGTAGTAAGGCGGGCTCATCCTACGAGCAGTACTTC. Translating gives CASSKAGSSYEQYF. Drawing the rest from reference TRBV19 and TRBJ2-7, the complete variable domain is DGGITQSPKYLFRKEGQNVTLSCEQNLNHDAMYWYRQDPGQGLRLIYYSQIVNDFQKGDIAEGYSVSREKKESFPLTVTSAQKNPTAFYLCASSKAGSSYEQYFGPGTRLTVT.

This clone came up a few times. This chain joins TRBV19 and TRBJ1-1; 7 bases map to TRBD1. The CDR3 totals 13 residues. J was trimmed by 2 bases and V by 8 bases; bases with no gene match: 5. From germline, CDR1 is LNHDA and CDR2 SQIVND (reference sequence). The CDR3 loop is CASGGGGNTEAFF. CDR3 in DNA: TGTGCCAGTGGTGGAGGGGGCAACACTGAAGCTTTCTTT.

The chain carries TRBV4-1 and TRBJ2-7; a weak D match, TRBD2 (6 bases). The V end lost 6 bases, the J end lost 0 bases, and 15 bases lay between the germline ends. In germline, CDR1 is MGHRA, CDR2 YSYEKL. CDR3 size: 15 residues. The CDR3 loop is CASSYSPGVSYEQYF. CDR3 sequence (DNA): TGCGCCAGCAGTTACAGCCCGGGGGTCTCCTACGAGCAGTACTTC.

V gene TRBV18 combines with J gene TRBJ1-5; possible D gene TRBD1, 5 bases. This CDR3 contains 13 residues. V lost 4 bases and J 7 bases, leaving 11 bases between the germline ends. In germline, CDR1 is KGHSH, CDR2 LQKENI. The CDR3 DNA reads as TGTGCCAGCTCACTGAAAGGGGAACAGCCCCAGCATTTT. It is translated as CASSLKGEQPQHF.

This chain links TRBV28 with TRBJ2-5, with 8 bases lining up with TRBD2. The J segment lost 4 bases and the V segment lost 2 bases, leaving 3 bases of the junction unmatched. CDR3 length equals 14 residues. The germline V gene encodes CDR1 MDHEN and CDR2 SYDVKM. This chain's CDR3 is CASSLGLAGETQYF. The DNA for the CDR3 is TGTGCCAGCAGTTTAGGTCTAGCGGGAGAGACCCAGTACTTC.

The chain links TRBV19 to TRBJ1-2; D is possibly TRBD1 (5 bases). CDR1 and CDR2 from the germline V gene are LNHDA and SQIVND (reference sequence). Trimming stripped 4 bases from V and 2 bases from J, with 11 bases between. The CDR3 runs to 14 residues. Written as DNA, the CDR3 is TGTGCCAGTAGTAAGAGGACAAACAACTATGGCTACACCTTC. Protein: CASSKRTNNYGYTF.

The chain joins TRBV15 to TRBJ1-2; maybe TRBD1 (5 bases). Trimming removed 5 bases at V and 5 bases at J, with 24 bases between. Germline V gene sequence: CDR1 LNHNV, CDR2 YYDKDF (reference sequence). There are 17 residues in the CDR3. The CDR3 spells CATSPRHGTLEMYGYTF. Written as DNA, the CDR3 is TGTGCCACCAGCCCCCGTCACGGGACCCTCGAAATGTATGGCTACACCTTC.

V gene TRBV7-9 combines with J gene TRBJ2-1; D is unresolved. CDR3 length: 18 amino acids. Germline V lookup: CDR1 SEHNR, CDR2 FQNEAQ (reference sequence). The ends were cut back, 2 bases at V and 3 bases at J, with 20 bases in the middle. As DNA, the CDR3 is TGTGCCAGCAGCTTATCCACGTTGGCCGCCGGGTTCTACAATGAGCAGTTCTTC. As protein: CASSLSTLAAGFYNEQFF.

Here the CDR3 reads CASSRGGIWTEAFF. In DNA, the CDR3 is TGTGCCAGCAGCCGAGGGGGGATCTGGACTGAAGCTTTCTTT. The chain couples TRBV7-9 to TRBJ1-1, with D possibly being TRBD1 (6 bases). The V and J ends lost 5 bases and 5 bases respectively, with 15 bases between them. Germline-derived CDR1 and CDR2 are SEHNR and FQNEAQ (reference sequence). The CDR3 runs 14 residues.

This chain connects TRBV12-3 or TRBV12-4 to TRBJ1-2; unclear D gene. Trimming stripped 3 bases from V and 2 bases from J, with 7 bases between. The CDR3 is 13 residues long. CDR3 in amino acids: CASSFGRNYGYTF. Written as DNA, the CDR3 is TGTGCCAGCAGTTTCGGGCGGAACTATGGCTACACCTTC.

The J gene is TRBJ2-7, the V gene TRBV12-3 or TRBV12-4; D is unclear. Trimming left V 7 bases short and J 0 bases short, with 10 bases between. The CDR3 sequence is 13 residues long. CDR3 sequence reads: CASTTDASYEQYF. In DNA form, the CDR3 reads TGTGCCAGCACCACGGACGCCTCCTACGAGCAGTACTTC.

CDR3 nucleotides: TGTGCCAGCACCCAGGGGGGAATTCCGGGACAGGGGATCCATGAGCAGTTCTTC. Protein: CASTQGGIPGQGIHEQFF. The V gene is TRBV9, the J gene TRBJ2-1, with 10 bases fitting TRBD1. The CDR3 sequence is 18 residues long. CDR1 and CDR2 (germline): SGDLS, YYNGEE. The V and J ends lost 6 bases and 8 bases, in that order; junction bases with no gene match: 20.

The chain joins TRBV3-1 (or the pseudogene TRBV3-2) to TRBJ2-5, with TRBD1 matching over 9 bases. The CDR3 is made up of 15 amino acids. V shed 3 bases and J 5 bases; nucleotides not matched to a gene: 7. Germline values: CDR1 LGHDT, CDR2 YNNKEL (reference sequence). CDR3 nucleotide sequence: TGTGCCAGCAGCCACGGGGACAGGGTAAAGGAGACCCAGTACTTC. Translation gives CASSHGDRVKETQYF.

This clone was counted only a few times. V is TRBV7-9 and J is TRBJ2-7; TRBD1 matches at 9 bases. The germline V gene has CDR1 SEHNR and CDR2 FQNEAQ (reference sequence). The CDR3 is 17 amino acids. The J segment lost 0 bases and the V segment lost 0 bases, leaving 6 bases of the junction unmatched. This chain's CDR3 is CASSLALGQGPSYEQYF. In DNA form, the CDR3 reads TGTGCCAGCAGCTTAGCCCTGGGACAGGGCCCCTCCTACGAGCAGTACTTC. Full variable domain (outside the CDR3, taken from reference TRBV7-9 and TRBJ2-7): DTGVSQNPRHKITKRGQNVTFRCDPISEHNRLYWYRQTLGQGPEFLTYFQNEAQLEKSRLLSDRFSAERPKGSFSTLEIQRTEQGDSAMYLCASSLALGQGPSYEQYFGPGTRLTVT.

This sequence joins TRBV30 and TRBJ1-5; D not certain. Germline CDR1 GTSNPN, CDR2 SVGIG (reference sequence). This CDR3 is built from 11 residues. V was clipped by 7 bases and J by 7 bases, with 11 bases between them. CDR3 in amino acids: CALHLGQPQHF. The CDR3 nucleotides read TGTGCCTTACATCTGGGCCAGCCCCAGCATTTT.

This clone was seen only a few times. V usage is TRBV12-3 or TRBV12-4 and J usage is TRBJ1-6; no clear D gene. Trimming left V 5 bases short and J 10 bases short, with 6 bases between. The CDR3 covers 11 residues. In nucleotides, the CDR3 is TGTGCCAGCAGTGACGGCTCACCCCTCCACTTT. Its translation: CASSDGSPLHF.

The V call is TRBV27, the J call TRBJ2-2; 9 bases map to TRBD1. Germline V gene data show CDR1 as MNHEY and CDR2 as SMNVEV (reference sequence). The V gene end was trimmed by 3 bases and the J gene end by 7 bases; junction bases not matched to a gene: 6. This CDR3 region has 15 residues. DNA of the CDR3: TGTGCCAGCAGTTTGGGACAGGGTGATAACGGGGAGCTGTTTTTT. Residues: CASSLGQGDNGELFF.

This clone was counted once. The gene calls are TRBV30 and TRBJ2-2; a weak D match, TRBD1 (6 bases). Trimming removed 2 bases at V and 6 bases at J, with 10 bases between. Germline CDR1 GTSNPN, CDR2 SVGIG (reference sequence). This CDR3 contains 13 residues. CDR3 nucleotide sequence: TGTGCCTGGAGTAAGGCAGGGGCCGGGGAGCTGTTTTTT. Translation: CAWSKAGAGELFF.